This T cell receptor (beta chain) was recovered during a study of shared clonotypes between healthy human individuals (dated by TCRdb to about 2020). Study-wide context: A couple of women and a few men aged 18 to 49 years were included in the cohort. For each donor, CD4 naive and CD4 memory were each given three plates, CD8 naive was given two plates, and CD8 memory was given one plate. The study deeply sequenced blood TCR repertoires of 5 or 6 healthy adults to estimate repertoire size and the extent of clonotype sharing between individuals. To increase sequencing depth and limit assay-specific biases, TCR repertoire library preparation and sequencing were carried out by different laboratories using diverse techniques. Leukapheresis yielded between about 0.85 and 9.5 billion PBMCs per donor.

TCR CDR3 regions were amplified from genomic DNA by multiplex PCR using the deep immunoSEQ assay. Genomic DNA extracted from each cell subset was distributed evenly over all wells of several immunoSEQ 96-well plates, and each plate served as one replicate. For sorted subsets, around 0.2 ug of genomic DNA, equivalent to 25,000 to 30,000 T cell genomes, went into each replicate PCR. Purified libraries were measured with a Qubit 3.0 fluorometer, size-checked on a Bioanalyzer 2100, and measured again with the KAPA Library Quantification kit. A separate single-read 150-cycle Illumina NextSeq 550 flow cell was used to sequence each immunoSEQ 96-well plate. The authors' analysis ran thus. Because the immunoSEQ output included only junctional sequences and no quality scores, the filtering could not be the same as the filtering used for full-length reads. To assign V/J genes and CDR3, sequences were annotated using PyIR, a Python wrapper for IgBLAST v1.9, with IMGT germline references. Reads were filtered out if the reads had weak V/J assignments (E-value above 1e-6), no CDR3, stop codons, out-of-frame junctions, or ambiguous translated residues. A V3J clonotype was defined by an identical inferred V gene, J gene, and CDR3 amino acid sequence. Percentage overlap between repertoires was calculated by dividing the number of shared unique clonotypes by the size of the smaller repertoire. Richness of each repertoire was evaluated using RTK rarefaction, the Chao1 estimator, and Recon v2.1 estimates of unobserved clonotypes. OLGA was used to compute generation probabilities for all TCRbeta clonotypes that the gDNA method yielded from a handful of donors. The table comes from immuneACCESS by way of TCRdb, which keeps in-frame sequences with V and J called. Part of the clones is missing from these tables; in studies checked, under half for an unresolved V gene and the rest for unknown reasons. V and J calls and clone size are as listed in that table; D and trimming were resolved from the DNA. Counted in this sample were 550,000 to 850,000 clones; roughly 72% of them appeared once. Roughly 1.8% of the sample comes from the top ten.

The germline ends are 11 bases apart after V is trimmed by 5 bases and J by 4 bases. CDR1 is given as SEHNR and CDR2 as FQNEAQ, both from the germline V gene (reference sequence). Including cysteine and phenylalanine, the CDR3 has 13 amino acids. Only the CDR3 region is kept as DNA, spanning 39 bases read in frame from base 1. The donors were healthy, HIV-negative adults with no recently reported acute infections or vaccinations. Every donor was a Caucasian adult residing in Nashville, Tennessee, USA. CD4+ T cells were enriched by magnetic negative selection, after which naive cells were positively selected on CD45RA and the negative fraction was taken as the memory subset. Blood was collected by leukapheresis, and PBMCs were isolated by Ficoll-Histopaque density gradient centrifugation and then cryopreserved in liquid nitrogen vapor phase. Purity and quantity of every magnetically sorted T cell population were checked by analytical flow cytometry. Genomic DNA was isolated from each sorted fraction and quantified by UV absorbance on a Nanodrop 2000c.

This clone was picked up a small number of times. Its antigen specificity is not known. Base qualities are not provided; no much larger clone lies one nucleotide away. The full study reports these points: Incomplete sequencing was indicated by rarefaction of sorted-subset datasets, despite the large sequencing depth. Clonotypes shared by all four sorted-subset donors showed higher generation probabilities than non-shared clonotypes. Larger estimated clonotype richness was generally found for naive subsets than for memory subsets. Sampling was restricted to blood, and TCR repertoires in tissues likely differ from the TCR repertoires found in blood. Pairwise subsampling led to the expectation that sequencing depth would affect the degree of clonotype sharing among donors. Because the study included a small number of donors, the genetic and exposure-history diversity represented was limited. Sharing across a few donors was observed for around 5% of naive CD4, under 4% of naive CD8, 2% to 2.5% of memory CD4, and around 0.4% of memory CD8 clonotypes.

Sequenced input: memory CD4+ T cells sorted from blood. The cell subset or site label, read with the paper, signifies: CD45RA-negative fraction. This chain is built from TRBV7-9 and TRBJ1-2, with no D gene named confidently. This clonotype was sampled from a woman between 25 and 40 years old in good health. The DNA is TGTGCCAGCAGCCCCGGACGGGCCTATGGCTACACCTTC. It translates to CASSPGRAYGYTF.